This entry lists 10 T cell receptor beta chains sequenced from one sample in a study of CD8+CD57+ T cells in acquired aplastic anemia. The sequenced patients had an expansion of CD8+CD57+ cells seen by flow cytometry. Genomic DNA, the template, was used for profiling of the TCR beta VDJ and CDR3. TCRdb redid the calling of the reads with MiXCR, one entry per CDR3 protein. This sample has around 430,000 distinct CDR3 sequences, with less than 35% found just once. The sample comprised sorted CD4+, CD8+, or CD8+CD57+ T cells (not recorded which) from PBMCs. These receptors all come from a human donor with aplastic anemia.

The chain uses TRBV2 and TRBJ1-1; no reliable D call. Germline CDR1 is SNHLY and CDR2 is FYNNEI. V was clipped by 2 bases and J by 5 bases, with 9 bases between them. The CDR3 runs 13 residues. In DNA form, the CDR3 reads TGTGCCAGCAGTGAAAGGCGGGGTACTGAAGCTTTCTTT. It translates to CASSERRGTEAFF.

This clonotype has a count of ten or more. This chain joins TRBV7-2 and TRBJ1-6, with D tentatively TRBD1 (6 bases). CDR3 length: 15 amino acids. Germline CDR1 SGHTA, CDR2 FQGNSA. The V and J ends lost 3 bases and 10 bases respectively, with 16 bases between them. CDR3 protein: CASSFKQGLDSPLHF. CDR3 nucleotide sequence: TGTGCCAGCAGCTTCAAACAGGGTTTAGACTCACCCCTCCACTTT.

The CDR3 here is CASSPTSGGFTWRDYEQYF. The CDR3 DNA reads as TGTGCCAGCTCACCGACTAGCGGGGGGTTTACTTGGAGAGACTACGAGCAGTACTTC. The chain joins TRBV18 to TRBJ2-7; 13 bases fit TRBD2. The CDR3 spans 19 residues. CDR1 is KGHSH, CDR2 LQKENI, per germline. Germline trimming cut 3 bases from V and 3 bases from J; bases unmatched to any gene: 14.

Concerning this clonotype itself: It may be a read error: a sequence one base away is much more abundant. No conserved phenylalanine or tryptophan ends this CDR3, so it is likely a read error. The genes are TRBV20-1 and TRBJ1-2, with D possibly matching TRBD1 (5 bases). The V end lost 4 bases, the J end lost 4 bases, and 10 bases lay between the germline ends. The CDR3 is made up of 12 amino acids. Germline CDR1 and CDR2: DFQATT and SNEGSKA (reference sequence). The CDR3 sequence is CSAKQAPYGYTL. The DNA for the CDR3 is TGCAGTGCTAAACAGGCACCCTATGGCTACACCCTC.

With respect to this clonotype: The DNA is omitted, as the CDR3 cannot be located on it reliably, and the CDR3 follows TCRdb's listing. The chain is built from TRBV7-3 and TRBJ2-3; the table gives TRBD1 as D, unverified against the DNA. Looked up from germline, CDR1 is SGHTA and CDR2 is FQGTGA. Counting both end residues, the CDR3 totals 15 amino acids. CDR3 in amino acids: CASSFGQGAGYTRYF.

At least ten counts were recorded for this clonotype. This sequence joins TRBV7-2 and TRBJ1-3; maybe TRBD1 (6 bases). CDR1 SGHTA and CDR2 FQGNSA come from the germline V gene. Trimming took off 0 bases at V and 3 bases at J, with 18 bases between the two ends. This CDR3 comprises 18 residues. The CDR3 spells CASSLALRGGASGNTIYF. The CDR3 bases are TGTGCCAGCAGCTTAGCGTTAAGGGGGGGCGCCAGTGGAAACACCATATATTTT.

This rearrangement joins TRBV29-1 to TRBJ2-7, with D perhaps matching TRBD2 (5 bases). The CDR3 consists of 11 residues. Germline CDR1 is SQVTM and CDR2 is ANQGSEA. V lost 5 bases and J 3 bases, leaving 8 bases between the germline ends. This chain's CDR3 is CSVTGGYEQYF. In nucleotides, the CDR3 is TGCAGCGTTACCGGAGGCTACGAGCAGTACTTC.

A few counts support this clonotype. V is TRBV5-5 and J is TRBJ1-1; D uncertain. CDR1 and CDR2 from the germline V gene are SGHKS and YYEKEE (reference sequence). V was shortened by 2 bases and J by 4 bases, with 15 bases between the two germline ends. The CDR3 runs to 15 residues. DNA for the CDR3: TGTGCCAGCAGCTTCTCGGCAGGACTTGGCACTGAAGCTTTCTTT. This encodes CASSFSAGLGTEAFF.

The chain couples TRBV30 to TRBJ1-2; D is uncertain. CDR3 size: 13 residues. Germline lookup yields CDR1 GTSNPN and CDR2 SVGIG (reference sequence). V shed 0 bases and J shed 4 bases, with 9 bases lying between them. The CDR3 loop is CAWSVGSVYGYTF. CDR3 nucleotide sequence: TGTGCCTGGAGTGTAGGCTCAGTCTATGGCTACACCTTC.

About this clonotype: Given the absence of the conserved phenylalanine or tryptophan at the CDR3 end, a read error is likely. The gene calls are TRBV7-9 and TRBJ2-5, with a possible D match to TRBD1 (7 bases). This CDR3 region has 15 residues. Germline V CDR1 and CDR2: SEHNR, FQNEAQ (reference sequence). V was clipped by 5 bases and J by 5 bases, with 18 bases between them. CDR3 sequence: CASSLSLGGQETQYL. DNA for the CDR3: TGTGCCAGCAGCCTCTCCCTGGGGGGACAGGAGACCCAGTACCTC.